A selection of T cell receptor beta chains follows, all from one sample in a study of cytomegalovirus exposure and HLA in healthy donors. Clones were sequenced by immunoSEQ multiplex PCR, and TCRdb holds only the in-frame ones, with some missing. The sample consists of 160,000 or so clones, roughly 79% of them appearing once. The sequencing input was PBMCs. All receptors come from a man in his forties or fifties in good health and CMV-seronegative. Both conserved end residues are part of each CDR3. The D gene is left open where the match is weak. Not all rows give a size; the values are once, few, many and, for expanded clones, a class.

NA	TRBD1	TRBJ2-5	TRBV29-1	CSVPGGETQYF	TGCAGCGTCCCAGGGGGAGAGACCCAGTACTTC
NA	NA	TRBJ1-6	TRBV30	CAWSGAGNSYNSPLHF	TGTGCCTGGAGTGGGGCAGGGAACTCCTATAATTCACCCCTCCACTTT
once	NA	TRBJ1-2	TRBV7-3	CASSLGNTDNYGYTF	TGTGCCAGCAGTTTAGGCAACACAGATAACTATGGCTACACCTTC
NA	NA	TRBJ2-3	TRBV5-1	CASSLVTSSPSQYF	TGCGCCAGCAGCTTGGTAACTTCCTCCCCATCGCAGTATTTT
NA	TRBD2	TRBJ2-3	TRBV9	CASSVGRGGMDTQYF	TGTGCCAGCAGCGTAGGGCGGGGAGGGATGGATACGCAGTATTTT
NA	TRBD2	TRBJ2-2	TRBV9	CASSSGLAENTGELFF	TGTGCCAGCAGCTCGGGACTAGCGGAAAACACCGGGGAGCTGTTTTTT
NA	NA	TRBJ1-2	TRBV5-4	CASSKGLTSNYGYTF	TGTGCCAGCAGCAAGGGACTTACCTCTAACTATGGCTACACCTTC
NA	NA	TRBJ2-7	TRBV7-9	CSSSSALDVNRVYEQYF	TGTTCCAGCAGCTCCGCATTAGATGTCAACCGTGTCTACGAGCAGTACTTC
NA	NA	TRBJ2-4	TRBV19	CASSIRTRNSQYF	TGTGCCAGTAGTATCCGGACAAGGAACAGTCAGTACTTC
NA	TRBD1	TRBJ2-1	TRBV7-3	CASSLQPEDRPNEQFF	TGTGCCAGCAGCCTTCAACCTGAGGACAGGCCCAATGAGCAGTTCTTC
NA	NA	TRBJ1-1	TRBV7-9	CASSFLLNTEAFF	TGTGCCAGCAGCTTCTTATTGAACACTGAAGCTTTCTTT
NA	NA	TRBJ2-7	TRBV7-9	CSSSHGLNYEQYF	TGTTCCAGCAGCCACGGACTGAACTACGAGCAGTACTTC
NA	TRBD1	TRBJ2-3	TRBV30	CAWGQGLSTDTQYF	TGTGCCTGGGGACAGGGCCTTAGCACAGATACGCAGTATTTT
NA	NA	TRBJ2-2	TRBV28	CASLLFPRKRNTGELFF	TGTGCCAGTCTACTCTTCCCCCGTAAAAGGAACACCGGGGAGCTGTTTTTT
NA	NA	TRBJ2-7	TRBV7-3	CASSFQGGEQYF	TGTGCCAGCAGCTTCCAGGGTGGCGAGCAGTACTTC
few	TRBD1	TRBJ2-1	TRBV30	CAWSRGQVYNEQFF	TGTGCCTGGAGTCGGGGACAGGTCTACAATGAGCAGTTCTTC
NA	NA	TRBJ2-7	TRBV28	CASRSPLGYEQYF	TGTGCCAGCAGGTCACCACTAGGCTACGAGCAGTACTTC
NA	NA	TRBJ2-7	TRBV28	CASSYREVGYEQYF	TGTGCCAGCAGTTACCGAGAGGTGGGCTACGAGCAGTACTTC
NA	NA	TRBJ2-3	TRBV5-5	CASSLSGTDTQYF	TGTGCCAGCAGCCTCAGCGGCACAGATACGCAGTATTTT
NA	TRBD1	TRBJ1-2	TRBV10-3	CAISVQGDYGYTF	TGTGCCATCAGCGTACAGGGGGACTATGGCTACACCTTC
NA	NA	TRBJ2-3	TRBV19	CAPVGGTPENTDTQYF	TGTGCCCCGGTGGGAGGGACACCCGAGAACACAGATACGCAGTATTTT
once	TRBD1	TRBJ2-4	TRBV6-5	CASSPARQGKNSQYF	TGTGCCAGCAGTCCGGCTCGACAGGGAAAAAACAGTCAGTACTTC
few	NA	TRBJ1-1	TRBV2	CASSGQRNTEAFF	TGTGCCAGCAGCGGACAGCGGAACACTGAAGCTTTCTTT
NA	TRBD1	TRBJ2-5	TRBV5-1	CASSSPKVGQGDPGETQYF	TGCGCCAGCAGCTCGCCCAAGGTGGGACAGGGGGACCCCGGGGAGACCCAGTACTTC
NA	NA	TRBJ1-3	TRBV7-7	CASSPGGNTIYF	TGTGCTAGCAGCCCAGGGGGAAACACCATATATTTT
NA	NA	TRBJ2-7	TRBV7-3	CASSLITNSYEQYF	TGTGCCAGCAGCCTCATAACTAACTCCTACGAGCAGTACTTC
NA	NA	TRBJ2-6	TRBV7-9	CASSFTGSGANVLTF	TGTGCCAGCAGCTTTACAGGGAGCGGGGCCAACGTCCTGACTTTC
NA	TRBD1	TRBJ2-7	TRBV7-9	CASSYGTDPYEQYF	TGTGCCAGCAGCTACGGGACAGACCCCTACGAGCAGTACTTC
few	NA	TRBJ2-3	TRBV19	CASSTRSADTQYF	TGTGCCAGTTCTACCAGGTCCGCAGATACGCAGTATTTT
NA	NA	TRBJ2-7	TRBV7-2	CASSLSRGSGSYEQYF	TGTGCCAGCAGCTTAAGTCGGGGTAGCGGCTCCTACGAGCAGTACTTC
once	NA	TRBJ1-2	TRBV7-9	CASSSPGGRNYGYTF	TGTGCCAGCAGCTCCCCCGGGGGAAGAAACTATGGCTACACCTTC
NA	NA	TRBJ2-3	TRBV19	CASSIGGLADTQYF	TGTGCCAGTAGTATCGGGGGGCTCGCAGATACGCAGTATTTT
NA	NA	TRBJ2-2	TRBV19	CASRRTGGTGELFF	TGTGCCAGTAGACGAACAGGCGGAACCGGGGAGCTGTTTTTT
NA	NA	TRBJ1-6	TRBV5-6	CASSSGTRKTPLHF	TGTGCCAGCAGCTCCGGGACTAGGAAAACACCCCTCCACTTT
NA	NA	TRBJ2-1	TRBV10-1	CASSGQGRNNEQFF	TGCGCCAGCAGTGGCCAGGGGCGAAACAATGAGCAGTTCTTC
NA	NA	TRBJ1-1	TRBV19	CASSMPDTANTEAFF	TGTGCCAGTAGTATGCCAGACACAGCGAACACTGAAGCTTTCTTT
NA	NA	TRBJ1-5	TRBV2	CASSFRHLQPQHF	TGTGCCAGCAGTTTCAGACACCTCCAGCCCCAGCATTTT
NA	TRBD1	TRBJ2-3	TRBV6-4	CASSEQGAISTDTQYF	TGTGCCAGCAGTGAGCAGGGGGCTATCAGCACAGATACGCAGTATTTT
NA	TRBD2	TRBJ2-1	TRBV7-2	CASRGREGNYNEQFF	TGTGCCAGCAGGGGGAGGGAGGGGAACTACAATGAGCAGTTCTTC
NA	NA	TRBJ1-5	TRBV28	CASSSPGVGSGSYSNQPQHF	TGTGCCAGCAGTTCGCCGGGAGTTGGTAGTGGGTCTTATAGCAATCAGCCCCAGCATTTT
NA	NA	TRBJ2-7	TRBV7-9	CASSPRSSYEQYF	TGTGCCAGCAGCCCCCGGTCGAGCTACGAGCAGTACTTC
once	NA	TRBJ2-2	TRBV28	CASSFYGVTGGELFF	TGTGCCAGCAGTTTTTACGGGGTCACGGGCGGGGAGCTGTTTTTT
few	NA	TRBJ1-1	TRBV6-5	CASSYRGDTEAFF	TGTGCCAGCAGTTACCGGGGGGACACTGAAGCTTTCTTT
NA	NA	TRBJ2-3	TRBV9	CASSVVARAYDTQYF	TGTGCCAGCAGCGTGGTAGCGCGAGCGTATGATACGCAGTATTTT
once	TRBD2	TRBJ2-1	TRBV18	CASSPLAGPYNEQFF	TGTGCCAGCTCACCCTTAGCGGGACCCTACAATGAGCAGTTCTTC
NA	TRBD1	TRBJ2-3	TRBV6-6	CASRKRQGTDTQYF	TGTGCCAGCAGAAAGAGACAGGGAACAGATACGCAGTATTTT
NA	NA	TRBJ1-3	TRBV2	CASSESGASGNTIYF	TGTGCCAGCAGTGAGTCAGGGGCCTCTGGAAACACCATATATTTT
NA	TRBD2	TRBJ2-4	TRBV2	CASIAGGINIQYF	TGTGCCAGCATAGCGGGAGGGATAAACATTCAGTACTTC